This TCR beta chain was sequenced during a study of shared clonotypes between healthy human individuals. Turning to the study itself: Plates per donor: three CD4 naive, three CD4 memory, two CD8 naive, one CD8 memory. Study conclusions and caveats: Estimated richness was generally greater in naive than memory subsets.

Trimming took 5 bases from V and 3 from J, leaving 28 bases between them. The CDR3 is 20 residues long. In germline, CDR1 is MDHEN, CDR2 SYDVKM. Repertoires were generated with immunoSEQ multiplex PCR, while TCRdb's copy carries only in-frame clones and drops some. This sample has approximately 350,000 clones; 90% to 97% occur once, and the top ten carry about 0.32%. For this clone: The antigen is unknown.

The TCR sequence derives from a man aged 25 to 40 in good health. The sequencing input was memory CD8+ T cells sorted from blood. Subset meaning: CD45RO+ cells pooled with CCR7-negative TemRA cells. The V gene is TRBV28, the J gene TRBJ2-2; weak D call: TRBD2 (5 bases). The CDR3 here is CASSASFSDPLNFHTGELFF. In DNA, the CDR3 is TGTGCCAGCAGTGCCTCTTTTAGCGACCCGTTGAATTTTCACACCGGGGAGCTGTTTTTT.